This T cell receptor beta chain was profiled in a study of shared clonotypes between healthy human individuals. This CDR3 spans 16 amino acids. V trimming: 4 bases; J trimming: 5 bases; junction bases outside the gene matches: 7. Germline CDR1 SNHLY, CDR2 FYNNEI. TCRdb's copy holds only in-frame clones and misses some; the assay was immunoSEQ multiplex PCR. Of under 600,000 clones detected, around 97% appear once; the ten largest clones hold around 0.058%. Donors comprised only Caucasian adults living in Nashville, Tennessee. Findings and limits, study-wide: The authors sampled blood alone, and tissue repertoires likely differ. Naive subsets usually exceeded memory subsets in estimated richness.

This clone occurred once. Its antigen remains unidentified. The receptor comes from a woman in her 30s in good health. The chain links TRBV2 to TRBJ1-6; 8 nucleotides line up with TRBD1. The sequenced material came from naive CD4+ T cells sorted from blood. As to subset: CD45RA+ positively selected. DNA for the CDR3: TGTGCCAGCAGTGCCGAGGACAGGGCAAATAATTCACCCCTCCACTTT. This encodes CASSAEDRANNSPLHF.